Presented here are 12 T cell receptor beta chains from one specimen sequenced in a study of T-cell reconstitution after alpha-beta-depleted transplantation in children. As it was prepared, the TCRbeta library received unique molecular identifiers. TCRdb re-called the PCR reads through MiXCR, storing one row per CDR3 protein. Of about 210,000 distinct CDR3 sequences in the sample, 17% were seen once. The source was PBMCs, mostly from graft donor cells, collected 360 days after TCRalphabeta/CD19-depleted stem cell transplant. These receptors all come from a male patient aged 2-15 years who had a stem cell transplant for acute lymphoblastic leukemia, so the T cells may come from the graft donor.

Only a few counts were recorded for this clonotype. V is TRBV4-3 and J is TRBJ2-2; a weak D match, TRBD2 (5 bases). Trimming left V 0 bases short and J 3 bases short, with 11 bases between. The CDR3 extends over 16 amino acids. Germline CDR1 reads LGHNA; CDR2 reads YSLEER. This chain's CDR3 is CASSQDPGIDTGELFF. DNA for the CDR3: TGCGCCAGCAGCCAAGATCCCGGGATAGACACCGGGGAGCTGTTTTTT.

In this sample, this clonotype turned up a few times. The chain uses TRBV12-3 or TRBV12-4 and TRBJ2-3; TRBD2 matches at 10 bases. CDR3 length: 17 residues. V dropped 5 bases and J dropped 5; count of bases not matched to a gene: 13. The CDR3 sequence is CASSPRIAGGWGDTQYF. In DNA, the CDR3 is TGTGCCAGCAGTCCCCGTATAGCGGGGGGCTGGGGAGATACGCAGTATTTT.

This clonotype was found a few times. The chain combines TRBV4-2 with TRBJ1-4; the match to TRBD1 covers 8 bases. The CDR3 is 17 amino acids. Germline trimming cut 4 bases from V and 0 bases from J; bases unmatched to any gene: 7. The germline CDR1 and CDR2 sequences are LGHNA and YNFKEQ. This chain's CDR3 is CASSPRGLVSTNEKLFF. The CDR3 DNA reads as TGTGCCAGCAGCCCCAGGGGGCTAGTTTCAACTAATGAAAAACTGTTTTTT.

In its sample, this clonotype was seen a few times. In nucleotides, the CDR3 is TGTGCCAGCAGTTCCTCAGGGGGGTTCAATCAGCCCCAGCATTTT. It codes for CASSSSGGFNQPQHF. V is TRBV6-5 and J is TRBJ1-5; TRBD1 matches 7 bases. This CDR3 region has 15 residues. V lost 4 bases, J lost 3 bases, and 6 bases stayed unmatched. Germline CDR1 and CDR2: MNHEY and SVGAGI.

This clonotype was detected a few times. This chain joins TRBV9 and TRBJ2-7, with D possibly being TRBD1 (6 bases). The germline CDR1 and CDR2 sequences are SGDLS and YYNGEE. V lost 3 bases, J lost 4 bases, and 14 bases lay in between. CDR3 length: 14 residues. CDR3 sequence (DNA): TGTGCCAGCAGCGAACAGGGAGAGGCATACGAGCAGTACTTC. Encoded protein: CASSEQGEAYEQYF.

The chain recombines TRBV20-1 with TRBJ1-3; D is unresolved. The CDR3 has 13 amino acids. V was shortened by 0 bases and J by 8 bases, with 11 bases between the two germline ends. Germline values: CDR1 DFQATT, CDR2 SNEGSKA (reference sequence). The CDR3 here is CSARDSVGDTIYF. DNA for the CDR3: TGCAGTGCTAGAGATAGCGTCGGGGACACCATATATTTT.

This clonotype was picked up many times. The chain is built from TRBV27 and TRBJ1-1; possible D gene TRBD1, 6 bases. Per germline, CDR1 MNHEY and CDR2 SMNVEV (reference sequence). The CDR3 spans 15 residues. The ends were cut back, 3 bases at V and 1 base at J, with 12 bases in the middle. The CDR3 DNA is TGTGCCAGCAGTTTTGACGTGGGGGCGAACACTGAAGCTTTCTTT. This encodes CASSFDVGANTEAFF.

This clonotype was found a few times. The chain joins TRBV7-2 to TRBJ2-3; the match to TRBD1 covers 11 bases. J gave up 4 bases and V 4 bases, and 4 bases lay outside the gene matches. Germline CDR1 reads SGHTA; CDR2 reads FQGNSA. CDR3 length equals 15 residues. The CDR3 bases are TGTGCCAGCAGCTCGAGGACAGGGGGCCCAGATACGCAGTATTTT. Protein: CASSSRTGGPDTQYF.

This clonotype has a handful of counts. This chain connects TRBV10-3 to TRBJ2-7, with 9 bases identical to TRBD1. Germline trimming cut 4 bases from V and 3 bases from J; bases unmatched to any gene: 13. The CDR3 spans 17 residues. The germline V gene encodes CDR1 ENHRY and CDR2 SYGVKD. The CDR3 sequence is CAISGRTGGAWVYEQYF. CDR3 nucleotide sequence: TGTGCCATCAGTGGGCGCACAGGGGGCGCATGGGTCTACGAGCAGTACTTC.

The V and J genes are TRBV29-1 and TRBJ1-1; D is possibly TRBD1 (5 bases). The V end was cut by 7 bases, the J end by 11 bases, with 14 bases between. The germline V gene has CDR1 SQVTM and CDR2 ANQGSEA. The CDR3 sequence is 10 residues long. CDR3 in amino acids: CSGGYTAAFF. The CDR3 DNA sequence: TGCAGCGGGGGGTATACGGCGGCTTTCTTT.

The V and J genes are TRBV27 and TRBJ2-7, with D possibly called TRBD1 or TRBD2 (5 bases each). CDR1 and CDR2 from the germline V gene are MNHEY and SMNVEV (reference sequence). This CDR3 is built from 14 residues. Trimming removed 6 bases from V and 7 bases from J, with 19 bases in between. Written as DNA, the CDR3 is TGTGCCAGCAGCTCGGACGGCTGGGGCGGGGAGCAGTACTTC. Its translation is CASSSDGWGGEQYF.

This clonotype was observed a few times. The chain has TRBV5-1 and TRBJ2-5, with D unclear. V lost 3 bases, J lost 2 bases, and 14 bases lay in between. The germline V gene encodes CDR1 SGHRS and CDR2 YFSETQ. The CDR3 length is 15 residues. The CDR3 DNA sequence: TGCGCCAGCAGCTCCCGTTGGGGTGGGCAAGAGACCCAGTACTTC. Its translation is CASSSRWGGQETQYF.